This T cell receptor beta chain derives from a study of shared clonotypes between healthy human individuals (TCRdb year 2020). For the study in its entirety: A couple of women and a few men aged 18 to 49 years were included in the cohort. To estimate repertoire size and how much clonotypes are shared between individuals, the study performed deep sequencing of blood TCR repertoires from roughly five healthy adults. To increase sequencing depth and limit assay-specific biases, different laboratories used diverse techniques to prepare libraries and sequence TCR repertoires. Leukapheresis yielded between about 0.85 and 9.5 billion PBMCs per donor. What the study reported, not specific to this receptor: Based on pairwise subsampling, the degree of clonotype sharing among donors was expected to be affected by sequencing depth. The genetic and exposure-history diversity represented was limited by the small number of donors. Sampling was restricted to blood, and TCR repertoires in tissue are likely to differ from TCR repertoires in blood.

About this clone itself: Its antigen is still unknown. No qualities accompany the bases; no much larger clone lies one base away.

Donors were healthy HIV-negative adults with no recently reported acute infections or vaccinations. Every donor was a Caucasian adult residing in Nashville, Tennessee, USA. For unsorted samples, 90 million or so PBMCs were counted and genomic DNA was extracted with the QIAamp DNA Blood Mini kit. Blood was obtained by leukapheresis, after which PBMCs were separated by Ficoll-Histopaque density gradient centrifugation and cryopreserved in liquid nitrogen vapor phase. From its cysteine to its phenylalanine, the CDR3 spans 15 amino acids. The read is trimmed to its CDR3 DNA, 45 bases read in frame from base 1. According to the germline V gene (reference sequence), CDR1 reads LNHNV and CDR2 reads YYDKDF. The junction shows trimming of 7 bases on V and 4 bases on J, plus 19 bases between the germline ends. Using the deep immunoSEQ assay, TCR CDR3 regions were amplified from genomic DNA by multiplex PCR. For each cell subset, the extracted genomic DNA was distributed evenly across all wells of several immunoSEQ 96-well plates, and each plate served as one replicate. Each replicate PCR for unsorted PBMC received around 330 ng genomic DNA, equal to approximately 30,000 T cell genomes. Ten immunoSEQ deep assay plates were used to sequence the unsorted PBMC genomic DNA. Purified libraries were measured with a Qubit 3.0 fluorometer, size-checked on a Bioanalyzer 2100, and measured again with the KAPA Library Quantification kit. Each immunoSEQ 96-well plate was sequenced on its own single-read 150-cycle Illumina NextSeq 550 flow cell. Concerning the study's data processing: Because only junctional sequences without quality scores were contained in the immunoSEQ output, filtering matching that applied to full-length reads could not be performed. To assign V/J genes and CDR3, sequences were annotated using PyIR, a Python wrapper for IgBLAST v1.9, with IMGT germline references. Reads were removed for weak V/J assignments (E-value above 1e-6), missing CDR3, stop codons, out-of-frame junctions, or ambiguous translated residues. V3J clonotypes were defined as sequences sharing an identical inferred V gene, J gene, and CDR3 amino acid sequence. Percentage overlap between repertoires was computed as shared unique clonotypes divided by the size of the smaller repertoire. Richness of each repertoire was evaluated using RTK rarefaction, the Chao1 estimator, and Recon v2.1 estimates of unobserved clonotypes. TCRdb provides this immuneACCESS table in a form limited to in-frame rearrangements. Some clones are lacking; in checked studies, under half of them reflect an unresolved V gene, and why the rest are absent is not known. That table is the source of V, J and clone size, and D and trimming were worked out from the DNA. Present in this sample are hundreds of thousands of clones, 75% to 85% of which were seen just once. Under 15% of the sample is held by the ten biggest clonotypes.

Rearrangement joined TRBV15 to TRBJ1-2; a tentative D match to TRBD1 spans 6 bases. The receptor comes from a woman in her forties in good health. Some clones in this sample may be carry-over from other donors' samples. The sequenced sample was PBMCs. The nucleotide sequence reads TGTGCCACCATTTCGAACCGACAGGATAGCTATGGCTACACCTTC. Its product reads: CATISNRQDSYGYTF.